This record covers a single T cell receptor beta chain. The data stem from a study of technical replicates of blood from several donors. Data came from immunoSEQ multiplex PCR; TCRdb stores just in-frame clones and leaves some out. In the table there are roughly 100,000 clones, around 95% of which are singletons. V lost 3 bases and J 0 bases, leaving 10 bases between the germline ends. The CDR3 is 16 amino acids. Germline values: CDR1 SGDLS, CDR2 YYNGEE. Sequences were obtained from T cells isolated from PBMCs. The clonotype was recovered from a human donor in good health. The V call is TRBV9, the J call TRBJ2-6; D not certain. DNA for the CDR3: TGTGCCAGCAGCGCCGACACCTTCTCTGGGGCCAACGTCCTGACTTTC. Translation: CASSADTFSGANVLTF.